The rows below give T cell receptor beta chains drawn from one sample of a study of blood T cell repertoires in COVID-19. Using immunoSEQ multiplex PCR, the repertoire was profiled, and TCRdb retains in-frame clones only, with some absent. The table shows approximately 56,000 clones, with approximately 83% occurring only once. Sequencing was done on a sample of peripheral blood. The receptors originated from a man between 65 and 80 years old with active COVID-19. Both conserved end residues are part of each CDR3. Fields, in order: V gene, D gene, J gene, clone size, CDR3 DNA, CDR3 protein. D genes are given only for firm matches. Size is stated for part of the rows, as once, few or many counts, or as a class when the clone is expanded.

TRBV27	NA	TRBJ2-3	NA	TGTGCCAGCAGTTTAGGGACTTTTTCCCGACCCCTCACAGATACGCAGTATTTT	CASSLGTFSRPLTDTQYF
TRBV6-5	TRBD1	TRBJ2-7	NA	TGTGCCAGCAGTTACTCGACAGGGGCTACCTACGAGCAGTACTTC	CASSYSTGATYEQYF
TRBV20-1	NA	TRBJ2-5	NA	TGCAGTGCTAGTAGCGTTAGAGGGCAAGAGACCCAGTACTTC	CSASSVRGQETQYF
TRBV2	TRBD2	TRBJ2-3	NA	TGTGCCAGCAGATACCGGACTTCTAGCGGGGCAGATACGCAGTATTTT	CASRYRTSSGADTQYF
TRBV28	NA	TRBJ1-1	NA	TGTGCCAGCAGTTTTCAGGGGCGTATGGAGGTGTGGACTGAAGCTTTCTTT	CASSFQGRMEVWTEAFF
TRBV6-4	TRBD1	TRBJ1-2	NA	TGTGCCAGCAGCGACGGGACAGGGACCTATGGCTACACCTTC	CASSDGTGTYGYTF
TRBV15	TRBD1	TRBJ2-2	NA	TGTGCCACCGGCCGGGACAGGGAGACTGGGGAGCTGTTTTTT	CATGRDRETGELFF
TRBV6-5	TRBD2	TRBJ2-1	NA	TGTGCCAGCAGTTCAGAGCGGGGGAAGTACAATGAGCAGTTCTTC	CASSSERGKYNEQFF
TRBV6-6	NA	TRBJ1-1	NA	TGTGCCAGCAGCCGTGGCCCCACTGAAGCTTTCTTT	CASSRGPTEAFF
TRBV5-1	NA	TRBJ1-1	NA	TGCGCCAGCAGCGAAGGGGCCACTGAAGCTTTCTTT	CASSEGATEAFF
TRBV11-2	NA	TRBJ2-7	NA	TGTGCCAGCAGCTTATTGGCTCAGGCCTACGAGCAGTACTTC	CASSLLAQAYEQYF
TRBV11-2	NA	TRBJ2-7	NA	TGTGCCAGCAGCTTAGATGGCACAGGGTGGGTCCGCGAGCAGTACTTC	CASSLDGTGWVREQYF
TRBV19	NA	TRBJ1-1	once	TGTGCCAGTAGCAAACAGTCGAACACTGAAGCTTTCTTT	CASSKQSNTEAFF
TRBV7-3	NA	TRBJ2-1	NA	TGTGCCAGCAGCTTAAGAGGGAGCCGGGGTGAGCAGTTCTTC	CASSLRGSRGEQFF
TRBV9	NA	TRBJ2-1	NA	TGTGCCAGCAGTCGGGAATCCTACAATGAGCAGTTCTTC	CASSRESYNEQFF
TRBV5-4	NA	TRBJ2-7	NA	TGTGCCAGCAGCGGACGGGTAGGGAGCGAGCAGTACTTC	CASSGRVGSEQYF
TRBV3-1/TRBV3-2	TRBD2	TRBJ2-1	NA	TGTGCCAGCAGCCAAGGCGGGGGGCAGTTCTTC	CASSQGGGQFF
TRBV7-2	TRBD2	TRBJ2-1	NA	TGTGCCAGCAGGAGCGGGGGGGTCAGGAATGAGCAGTTCTTC	CASRSGGVRNEQFF
TRBV7-8	NA	TRBJ1-4	NA	TGTGCCAGCAGCCGGGACATGACTAATGAAAAACTGTTTTTT	CASSRDMTNEKLFF
TRBV1	NA	TRBJ2-5	NA	TGCACCAGCTACGACCAGGGGGCGCGGGAGACCCAGTACTTC	CTSYDQGARETQYF
TRBV5-1	NA	TRBJ2-2	NA	TGCGCCAGCAGCTTTGTAGGGGAGGCCACCGGGGAGCTGTTTTTT	CASSFVGEATGELFF
TRBV3-1/TRBV3-2	TRBD1	TRBJ2-1	NA	TGTGCCAGCAGTGGCCGGGACAGGGGATACAATGAGCAGTTCTTC	CASSGRDRGYNEQFF
TRBV27	TRBD1	TRBJ2-1	NA	TGTGCCAGCACCGTCGGGACAGGGGGCTACAATGAGCAGTTCTTC	CASTVGTGGYNEQFF
TRBV12-3/TRBV12-4	NA	TRBJ2-5	NA	TGTGCCAGCAGTCAACAAGAGACCCAGTACTTC	CASSQQETQYF
TRBV21-1	NA	TRBJ2-7	few	TGTGCCAGCAGGAGTCCCAGGGTCTCCTACGAGCAGTACTTC	CASRSPRVSYEQYF
TRBV25-1	NA	TRBJ1-2	NA	TGTGCCAGCAGTGGGGGAGCTGGTGCCGGGGGCTATGGCTACACCTTC	CASSGGAGAGGYGYTF
TRBV7-2	NA	TRBJ2-7	NA	TGTGCCAGCAGCTTGGGTACAGGGAAATCCTACGAGCAGTACTTC	CASSLGTGKSYEQYF
TRBV7-2	NA	TRBJ1-1	NA	TGTGCCAGCAGCTTTCAAGGGACTCAGAACACTGAAGCTTTCTTT	CASSFQGTQNTEAFF
TRBV4-3	TRBD1	TRBJ1-2	NA	TGCGCCAGCAGGCCGACAGGGGGCAGCTATGGCTACACCTTC	CASRPTGGSYGYTF
TRBV5-1	TRBD1	TRBJ1-2	NA	TGCGCCAGCAGCTTGGTCCCGGGACAGGGGGCGCGAGGCTACACCTTC	CASSLVPGQGARGYTF
TRBV4-2	NA	TRBJ1-1	once	TGTGCCAGCAGCCAAGATCGAGGGGGAAGGGCTTTCTTT	CASSQDRGGRAFF
TRBV9	NA	TRBJ1-2	NA	TGTGCCAGCAGCTCCCTCGGGGGGTACTCTAACTATGGCTACACCTTC	CASSSLGGYSNYGYTF
TRBV5-4	TRBD1	TRBJ2-7	NA	TGTGCCAGCAGCCGGGGACAGGCTATGGGTAGCGGCTCCTACGAGCAGTACTTC	CASSRGQAMGSGSYEQYF
TRBV18	TRBD1	TRBJ1-6	NA	TGTGCCAGCGCCGGGACAGCTAATTCACCCCTCCACTTT	CASAGTANSPLHF
TRBV19	NA	TRBJ1-5	NA	TGTGCCAGTAGTACCCGGACAGACTACCCGTATCAGCCCCAGCATTTT	CASSTRTDYPYQPQHF
TRBV11-2	NA	TRBJ2-2	NA	TGTGCCAGCAGCTTAGTGGAGCTGACGAACACCGGGGAGCTGTTTTTT	CASSLVELTNTGELFF
TRBV9	NA	TRBJ2-7	NA	TGTGCCAGCAGCGTAGGAGGAACGGGCTCCTACGAGCAGTACTTC	CASSVGGTGSYEQYF
TRBV7-8	NA	TRBJ2-3	NA	TGTGCCAGCAGCTTAGGGCGCACAGATACGCAGTATTTT	CASSLGRTDTQYF
TRBV28	TRBD1	TRBJ2-1	NA	TGTGCCAGCAGTTCTTTACAGGGGCGCTCCTACAATGAGCAGTTCTTC	CASSSLQGRSYNEQFF
TRBV9	TRBD1	TRBJ2-7	NA	TGTGCCAGCAGCGTAGGTAGGGACAGGGCAATGGACGAGCAGTACTTC	CASSVGRDRAMDEQYF
TRBV7-3	NA	TRBJ1-1	NA	TGTGCCAGCAGCTCAGGAACAGCGAACACTGAAGCTTTCTTT	CASSSGTANTEAFF
TRBV5-5	NA	TRBJ2-6	NA	TGTGCCAGCAGCTTGTGGAGGCAGCTCTCTGGGGCCAACGTCCTGACTTTC	CASSLWRQLSGANVLTF
TRBV7-2	NA	TRBJ2-2	few	TGTGCCAGCAGCTTACTCCGGGTCAGGAACACCGGGGAGCTGTTTTTT	CASSLLRVRNTGELFF
TRBV5-1	NA	TRBJ2-5	NA	TGCGCCAGCAGCTTGGGGACATTGGGCGGAGAGACCCAGTACTTC	CASSLGTLGGETQYF
TRBV7-2	NA	TRBJ2-7	NA	TGTGCCAGCAGGCCCCCACAGGTCTACGAGCAGTACTTC	CASRPPQVYEQYF